This T cell receptor (beta chain) was sequenced in a study of CD8 T cells in ankylosing spondylitis. Notes on the study in general: Characteristic of ankylosing spondylitis blood, it appeared, was a TCR beta motif comprising about eight highly homologous variants.

About this clonotype itself: Its target is not known.

One entry per CDR3 protein results from TCRdb running MiXCR on the 5' RACE reads. The sample yields about 390,000 distinct CDR3 sequences, about a fifth seen once. CDR3 length: 13 residues. Germline V gives CDR1 MNHNS, CDR2 SASEGT. The germline V and J ends were trimmed by 5 bases and 9 bases, with 14 bases remaining between them. This clonotype was obtained from a male donor with ankylosing spondylitis. Sequenced input: blood, either unsorted or a sorted T cell fraction (not recorded which). This chain links TRBV6-1 with TRBJ1-5; D may be TRBD1 (6 bases). The DNA of the CDR3 is TGTGCCAGCAGTCCGGCAGGGGATGGGCCCCAGCATTTT. It translates to CASSPAGDGPQHF.